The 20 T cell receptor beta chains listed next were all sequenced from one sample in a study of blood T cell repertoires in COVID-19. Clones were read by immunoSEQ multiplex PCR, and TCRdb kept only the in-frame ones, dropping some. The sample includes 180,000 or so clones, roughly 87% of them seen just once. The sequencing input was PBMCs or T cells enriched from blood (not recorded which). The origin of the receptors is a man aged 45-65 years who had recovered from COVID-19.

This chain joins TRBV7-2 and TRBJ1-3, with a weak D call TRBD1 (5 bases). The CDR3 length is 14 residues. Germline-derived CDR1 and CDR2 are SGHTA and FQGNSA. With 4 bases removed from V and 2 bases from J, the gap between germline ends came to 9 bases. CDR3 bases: TGTGCCAGCAGCTCGCAGGGCCCTGGAAACACCATATATTTT. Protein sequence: CASSSQGPGNTIYF. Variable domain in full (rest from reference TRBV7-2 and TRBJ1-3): GAGVSQSPSNKVTEKGKDVELRCDPISGHTALYWYRQSLGQGLEFLIYFQGNSAPDKSGLPSDRFSAERTGGSVSTLTIQRTQQEDSAVYLCASSSQGPGNTIYFGEGSWLTVV.

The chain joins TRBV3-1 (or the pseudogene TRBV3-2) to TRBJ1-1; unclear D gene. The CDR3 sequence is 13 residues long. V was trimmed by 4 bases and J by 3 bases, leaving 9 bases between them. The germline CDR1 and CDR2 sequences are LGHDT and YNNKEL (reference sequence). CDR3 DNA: TGTGCCAGCAGCCCATCCGGGGACACTGAAGCTTTCTTT. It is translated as CASSPSGDTEAFF.

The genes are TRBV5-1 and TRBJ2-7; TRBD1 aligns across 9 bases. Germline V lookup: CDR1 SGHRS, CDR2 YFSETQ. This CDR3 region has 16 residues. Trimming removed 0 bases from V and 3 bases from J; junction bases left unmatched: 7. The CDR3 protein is CASSLVPGQGYYEQYF. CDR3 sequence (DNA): TGCGCCAGCAGCTTGGTTCCGGGACAGGGCTACTACGAGCAGTACTTC.

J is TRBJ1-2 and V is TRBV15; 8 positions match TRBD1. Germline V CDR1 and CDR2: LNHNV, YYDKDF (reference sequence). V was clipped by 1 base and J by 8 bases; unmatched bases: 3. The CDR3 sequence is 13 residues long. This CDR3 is CATSRGTGIGYTF. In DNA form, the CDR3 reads TGTGCCACCAGCAGAGGGACAGGGATCGGCTACACCTTC.

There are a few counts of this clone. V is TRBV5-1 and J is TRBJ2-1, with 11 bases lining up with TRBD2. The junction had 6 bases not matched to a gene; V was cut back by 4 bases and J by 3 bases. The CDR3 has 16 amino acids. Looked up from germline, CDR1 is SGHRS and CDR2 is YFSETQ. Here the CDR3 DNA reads TGCGCCAGCAGCCTGATACTAGCGGGGGACTACAATGAGCAGTTCTTC. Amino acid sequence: CASSLILAGDYNEQFF.

The CDR3 DNA follows: TGTGCCAGCAGTTTATCCAGGGAGGGCAATCAGCCCCAGCATTTT. Amino acids: CASSLSREGNQPQHF. The chain recombines TRBV27 with TRBJ1-5, with D perhaps TRBD1 (5 bases). Germline-derived CDR1 and CDR2 are MNHEY and SMNVEV (reference sequence). This CDR3 has 15 residues. With 0 bases removed from V and 2 bases from J, the gap between germline ends came to 8 bases.

The CDR3 bases are TGTGCCAGCAGTTCCTACCAGGGCGGGAGGGGCAACGAGCAGTACTTC. Protein product: CASSSYQGGRGNEQYF. The rearrangement links TRBV6-5 to TRBJ2-7; 9 bases agree with TRBD2. This CDR3 spans 16 amino acids. Germline V gene data show CDR1 as MNHEY and CDR2 as SVGAGI. V trimming: 4 bases; J trimming: 5 bases; junction bases outside the gene matches: 12.

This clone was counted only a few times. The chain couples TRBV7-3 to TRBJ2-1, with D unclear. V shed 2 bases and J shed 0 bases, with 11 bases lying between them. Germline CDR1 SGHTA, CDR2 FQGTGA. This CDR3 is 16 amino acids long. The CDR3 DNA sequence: TGTGCCAGCAGCTTAGTGAGAGTGAGCTCCTACAATGAGCAGTTCTTC. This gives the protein CASSLVRVSSYNEQFF.

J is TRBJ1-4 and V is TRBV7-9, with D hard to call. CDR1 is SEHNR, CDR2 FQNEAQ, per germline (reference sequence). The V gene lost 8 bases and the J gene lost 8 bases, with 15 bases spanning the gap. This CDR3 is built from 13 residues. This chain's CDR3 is CASGDEFREKLFF. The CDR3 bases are TGTGCCAGCGGTGATGAGTTTCGGGAAAAACTGTTTTTT.

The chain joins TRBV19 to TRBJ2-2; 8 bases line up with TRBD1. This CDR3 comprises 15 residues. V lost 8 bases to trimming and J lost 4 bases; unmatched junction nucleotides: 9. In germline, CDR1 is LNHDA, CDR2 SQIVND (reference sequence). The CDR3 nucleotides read TGTGCCAGTTGGACCGGGACAGGAGTCACCGGGGAGCTGTTTTTT. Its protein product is CASWTGTGVTGELFF.

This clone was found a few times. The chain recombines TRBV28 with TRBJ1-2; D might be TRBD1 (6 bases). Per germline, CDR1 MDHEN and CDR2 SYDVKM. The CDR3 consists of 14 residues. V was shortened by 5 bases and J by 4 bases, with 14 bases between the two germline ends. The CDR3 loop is CASSPEGGGYGYTF. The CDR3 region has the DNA TGTGCCAGCAGTCCCGAGGGAGGGGGCTATGGCTACACCTTC.

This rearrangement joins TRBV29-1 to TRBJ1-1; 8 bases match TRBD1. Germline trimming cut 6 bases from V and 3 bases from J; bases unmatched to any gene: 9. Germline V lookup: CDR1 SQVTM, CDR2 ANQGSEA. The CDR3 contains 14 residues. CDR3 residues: CSVSAGGEYTEAFF. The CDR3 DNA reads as TGCAGCGTGTCGGCAGGGGGCGAGTACACTGAAGCTTTCTTT.

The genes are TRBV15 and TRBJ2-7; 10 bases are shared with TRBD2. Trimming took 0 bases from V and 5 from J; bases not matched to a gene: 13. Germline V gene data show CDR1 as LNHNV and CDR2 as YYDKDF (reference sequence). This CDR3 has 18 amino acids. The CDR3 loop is CATSRDNEAGGWVDEQYF. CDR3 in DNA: TGTGCCACCAGCAGAGATAATGAAGCGGGAGGGTGGGTCGACGAGCAGTACTTC.

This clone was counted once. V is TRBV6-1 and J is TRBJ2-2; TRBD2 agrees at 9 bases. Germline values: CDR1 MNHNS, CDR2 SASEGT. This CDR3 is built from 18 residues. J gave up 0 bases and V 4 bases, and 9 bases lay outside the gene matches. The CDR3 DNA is TGTGCCAGCAGTGTTCTCGGCGGGAGGGCAGCGAACACCGGGGAGCTGTTTTTT. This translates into CASSVLGGRAANTGELFF.

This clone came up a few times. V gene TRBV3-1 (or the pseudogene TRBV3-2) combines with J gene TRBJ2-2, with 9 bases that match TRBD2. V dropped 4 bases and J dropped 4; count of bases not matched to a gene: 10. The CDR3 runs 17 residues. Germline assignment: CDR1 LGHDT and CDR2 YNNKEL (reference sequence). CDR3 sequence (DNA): TGTGCCAGCAGCCCGGGCCTGCTAGCGGGGATCACCGGGGAGCTGTTTTTT. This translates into CASSPGLLAGITGELFF.

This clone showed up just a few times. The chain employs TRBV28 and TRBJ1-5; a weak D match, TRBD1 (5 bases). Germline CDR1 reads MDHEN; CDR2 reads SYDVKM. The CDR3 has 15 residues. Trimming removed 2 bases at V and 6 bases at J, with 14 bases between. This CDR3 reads CASSLLRARSQPQHF. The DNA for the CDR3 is TGTGCCAGCAGTTTACTCAGGGCGCGAAGTCAGCCCCAGCATTTT.

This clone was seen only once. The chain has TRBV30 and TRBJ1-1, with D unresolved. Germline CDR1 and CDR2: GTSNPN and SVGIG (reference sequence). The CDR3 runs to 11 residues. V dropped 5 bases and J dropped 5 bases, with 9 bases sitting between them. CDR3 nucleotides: TGTGCCTGGCGGTCCGGGACTGAAGCTTTCTTT. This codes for CAWRSGTEAFF.

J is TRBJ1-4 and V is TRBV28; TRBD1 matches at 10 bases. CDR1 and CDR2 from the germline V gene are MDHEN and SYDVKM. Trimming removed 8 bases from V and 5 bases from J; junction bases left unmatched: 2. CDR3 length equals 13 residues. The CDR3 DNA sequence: TGTGCCAGCGGGGGACAGGGGAATGAAAAACTGTTTTTT. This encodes CASGGQGNEKLFF.

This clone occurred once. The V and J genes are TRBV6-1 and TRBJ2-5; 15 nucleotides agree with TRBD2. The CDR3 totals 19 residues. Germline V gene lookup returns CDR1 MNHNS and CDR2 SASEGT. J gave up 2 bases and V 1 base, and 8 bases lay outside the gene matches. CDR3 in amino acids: CASSEGGTSGRPRQETQYF. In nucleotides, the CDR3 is TGTGCCAGCAGTGAAGGAGGGACTAGCGGGAGGCCCCGACAAGAGACCCAGTACTTC.

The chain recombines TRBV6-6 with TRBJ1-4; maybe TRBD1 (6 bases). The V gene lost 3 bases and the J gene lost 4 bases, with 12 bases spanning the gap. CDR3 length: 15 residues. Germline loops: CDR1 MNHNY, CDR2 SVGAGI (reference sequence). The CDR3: CASSYGQGRNEKLFF. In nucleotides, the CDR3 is TGTGCCAGCAGTTATGGTCAGGGGCGTAATGAAAAACTGTTTTTT.